The following is a T cell receptor (beta chain) sequence with its context. Antigen: not known. The germline gives CDR1 SGHNT, CDR2 YENEEA. CDR3 size: 18 residues. V was shortened by 0 bases and J by 0 bases, with 12 bases between the two germline ends. This record belongs to a study of blood T cells in healthy people across ages. Overall study findings and caveats: The unknown donor CMV status may have confounded expanded clonotype changes.

A second PCR, run for about 6 to 12 cycles, used a sample-barcoded 5' primer plus a J-beta primer mix. Each sample yielded at least 2.5 million CDR3-containing paired-end reads. One entry per CDR3 protein, called by TCRdb with MiXCR from the 5' RACE reads. The table records hundreds of thousands of distinct CDR3 sequences, about 30% of them present only once. The TCR originated in a woman of 80 years or more in good health. The rearrangement uses TRBV11-3 and TRBJ2-6; D perhaps matches TRBD2 (6 bases). The sequencing input was blood. CDR3 nucleotides: TGTGCCAGCAGCTTAGAGGGTTGGGGGGTCTCTGGGGCCAACGTCCTGACTTTC. Encoded protein: CASSLEGWGVSGANVLTF.